The 25 T cell receptor beta chains in this list originate from one sample, sequenced in a study of shared clonotypes between healthy human individuals. Naive CD8 cells comprised CD45RO-negative, CCR7-positively selected cells, excluding terminally differentiated effector memory CD45RA+ cells. Some clones are missing from TCRdb's copy, which holds only in-frame ones; the method was immunoSEQ multiplex PCR. The table lists about 2.1 million clones, approximately 92% of them singletons. Input material: naive CD8+ T cells from PBMCs. The receptors were sampled from a young man in good health. Some clones in this sample may be carry-over from other donors' samples.

The J gene is TRBJ2-1, the V gene TRBV27, with a weak D call TRBD1 (5 bases). This CDR3 is built from 12 residues. V lost 2 bases to trimming and J lost 8 bases, with 7 bases between them. Germline V CDR1 and CDR2: MNHEY, SMNVEV (reference sequence). In DNA, the CDR3 is TGTGCCAGCAGTTTACAGGGTCATGAGCAGTTCTTC. Protein product: CASSLQGHEQFF.

The chain uses TRBV7-9 and TRBJ2-3; D is possibly TRBD1 or TRBD2 (5 bases each). Germline CDR1 reads SEHNR; CDR2 reads FQNEAQ (reference sequence). This CDR3 region has 15 residues. V lost 2 bases and J 3 bases, leaving 12 bases between the germline ends. CDR3 sequence reads: CASSLRRDGTDTQYF. As DNA, the CDR3 is TGTGCCAGCAGCTTACGTCGGGACGGAACAGATACGCAGTATTTT.

The V gene is TRBV6-5, the J gene TRBJ1-1, with D possibly TRBD1 on 6 matching bases. Germline V CDR1 and CDR2: MNHEY, SVGAGI. The CDR3 is 15 amino acids. Trimming cost V 0 bases and J 5 bases, with 13 bases left between them. CDR3 sequence: CASSYSNGGATEAFF. CDR3 sequence (DNA): TGTGCCAGCAGTTACTCGAACGGGGGCGCGACTGAAGCTTTCTTT.

The chain employs TRBV25-1 and TRBJ2-7, with 7 positions matching TRBD2. J lost 6 bases, V lost 2 bases, and 4 bases had no gene match. The CDR3 runs to 13 residues. Germline CDR1 MGHDK, CDR2 SYGVNS. The CDR3 is CASSEGRGFEQYF. CDR3 nucleotide sequence: TGTGCCAGCAGTGAAGGGCGGGGGTTCGAGCAGTACTTC.

This clone was counted a single time. The chain employs TRBV9 and TRBJ2-7; TRBD2 might be the D (5 bases). Germline CDR1 is SGDLS and CDR2 is YYNGEE. The CDR3 consists of 14 residues. V dropped 0 bases and J dropped 3 bases, with 10 bases sitting between them. DNA of the CDR3: TGTGCCAGCAGCGTAGGGGATGGAGGCTACGAGCAGTACTTC. Its protein is CASSVGDGGYEQYF.

The J gene is TRBJ2-7, the V gene TRBV2; D unresolved. The germline CDR1 and CDR2 sequences are SNHLY and FYNNEI. The CDR3 is made up of 12 amino acids. With 8 bases removed from V and 2 bases from J, the gap between germline ends came to 10 bases. The CDR3 loop reads CASHWVAYEQYF. In DNA form, the CDR3 reads TGTGCCAGCCACTGGGTAGCCTACGAGCAGTACTTC. The entire variable domain, with the rest obtained from reference TRBV2 and TRBJ2-7, is as follows: EPEVTQTPSHQVTQMGQEVILRCVPISNHLYFYWYRQILGQKVEFLVSFYNNEISEKSEIFDDQFSVERPDGSNFTLKIRSTKLEDSAMYFCASHWVAYEQYFGPGTRLTVT.

As to this clone: Other DNA sequences in the same sample also yield this CDR3. The rearrangement joins TRBV18 to TRBJ1-3, with TRBD1 matching 9 bases. The CDR3 runs 15 residues. Trimming took 2 bases from V and 1 from J; bases not matched to a gene: 0. Germline CDR1 is KGHSH and CDR2 is LQKENI. The CDR3 region has the DNA TGTGCCAGCTCACCAGACAGGGGGTCTGGAAACACCATATATTTT. Its protein is CASSPDRGSGNTIYF.

The chain joins TRBV7-9 to TRBJ2-1, with 9 bases fitting TRBD2. The germline V gene has CDR1 SEHNR and CDR2 FQNEAQ (reference sequence). With 4 bases clipped from V and 3 bases from J, the junction kept 4 bases outside the gene matches. There are 15 residues in the CDR3. The CDR3 DNA sequence: TGTGCCAGCAGCTCCCCTAGCGGGATCTACAATGAGCAGTTCTTC. This encodes CASSSPSGIYNEQFF. The whole variable domain, remainder taken from reference TRBV7-9 and TRBJ2-1, is DTGVSQNPRHKITKRGQNVTFRCDPISEHNRLYWYRQTLGQGPEFLTYFQNEAQLEKSRLLSDRFSAERPKGSFSTLEIQRTEQGDSAMYLCASSSPSGIYNEQFFGPGTRLTVL.

This clone was detected only a few times. This chain links TRBV25-1 with TRBJ1-1; tentatively, D is TRBD1 (6 bases). CDR1 MGHDK and CDR2 SYGVNS come from the germline V gene. Trimming stripped 8 bases from V and 1 base from J, with 8 bases between. This CDR3 has 12 amino acids. CDR3 sequence: CASETGNTEAFF. The CDR3, as DNA: TGTGCCAGCGAGACAGGGAACACTGAAGCTTTCTTT. Together with reference TRBV25-1 and TRBJ1-1, the CDR3 gives the full variable domain: EADIYQTPRYLVIGTGKKITLECSQTMGHDKMYWYQQDPGMELHLIHYSYGVNSTEKGDLSSESTVSRIRTEHFPLTLESARPSHTSQYLCASETGNTEAFFGQGTRLTVV.

The chain employs TRBV7-9 and TRBJ2-7; 7 bases are a match to TRBD1. This CDR3 has 13 residues. Trimming cost V 10 bases and J 1 base; bases outside gene matches: 7. Germline V gene lookup returns CDR1 SEHNR and CDR2 FQNEAQ (reference sequence). The CDR3 is CATVKGASYEQYF. The CDR3 nucleotides are TGTGCCACCGTAAAGGGGGCGTCCTACGAGCAGTACTTC.

The chain employs TRBV2 and TRBJ1-5; 7 positions match TRBD1. The CDR3 is made up of 15 amino acids. Germline assignment: CDR1 SNHLY and CDR2 FYNNEI. V shed 1 base and J 5 bases; nucleotides not matched to a gene: 5. CDR3 sequence reads: CASSEVPGGDQPQHF. The CDR3 DNA reads TGTGCCAGCAGTGAAGTGCCAGGGGGGGATCAGCCCCAGCATTTT.

This chain links TRBV10-3 with TRBJ1-5; 7 positions agree with TRBD1. CDR1 and CDR2 from the germline V gene are ENHRY and SYGVKD. J was trimmed by 2 bases and V by 2 bases; bases with no gene match: 3. The CDR3 is made up of 15 amino acids. DNA of the CDR3: TGTGCCATCAGTGAGGCAGGGGGAGGCAATCAGCCCCAGCATTTT. Translation: CAISEAGGGNQPQHF.

The gene calls are TRBV28 and TRBJ2-2; tentatively, D is TRBD2 (5 bases). CDR1 is MDHEN and CDR2 is SYDVKM in the germline V gene. The CDR3 runs to 15 residues. Trimming took off 4 bases at V and 3 bases at J, with 12 bases between the two ends. In DNA, the CDR3 is TGTGCCAGCAGTTCCCTGGGCGGGTACACCGGGGAGCTGTTTTTT. Translation: CASSSLGGYTGELFF.

The chain joins TRBV7-9 to TRBJ2-1; 7 bases agree with TRBD2. CDR3 length: 15 amino acids. The ends lost 2 bases at V and 3 bases at J; junction bases unmatched: 4. Germline V gene data show CDR1 as SEHNR and CDR2 as FQNEAQ (reference sequence). CDR3 residues: CASSLTAGVYNEQFF. In DNA, the CDR3 is TGTGCCAGCAGCTTAACGGCGGGGGTCTACAATGAGCAGTTCTTC. Combining the CDR3 with reference TRBV7-9 and TRBJ2-1 gives the whole variable domain DTGVSQNPRHKITKRGQNVTFRCDPISEHNRLYWYRQTLGQGPEFLTYFQNEAQLEKSRLLSDRFSAERPKGSFSTLEIQRTEQGDSAMYLCASSLTAGVYNEQFFGPGTRLTVL.

DNA of the CDR3: TGTGCCAGCAGTATGGGACAGGGGGCGTCTGGCTACACCTTC. Translated, it gives CASSMGQGASGYTF. The V and J genes are TRBV27 and TRBJ1-2; the match to TRBD1 covers 12 bases. There are 14 residues in the CDR3. The V gene end was trimmed by 5 bases and the J gene end by 7 bases; junction bases not matched to a gene: 5. The germline V gene encodes CDR1 MNHEY and CDR2 SMNVEV (reference sequence).

The rearrangement links TRBV6-4 to TRBJ2-2; TRBD1 or TRBD2 may be the D gene (5 bases each). Between the trimmed V and J ends, which lost 0 bases and 4 bases, there was a span of 15 bases. In germline, CDR1 is MRHNA, CDR2 SNTAGT. The CDR3 covers 17 residues. The CDR3, as DNA: TGTGCCAGCAGTGACTCGGCTTCCCAGGGAGCCACCGGGGAGCTGTTTTTT. Amino acids: CASSDSASQGATGELFF.

The chain combines TRBV15 with TRBJ2-4, with a tentative D call TRBD1 (6 bases). Germline loops: CDR1 LNHNV, CDR2 YYDKDF (reference sequence). The CDR3 spans 17 residues. V dropped 0 bases and J dropped 5 bases, with 17 bases sitting between them. The CDR3 loop reads CATSRDGGRGDQNIQYF. The CDR3 DNA reads TGTGCCACCAGCAGAGATGGGGGCAGGGGAGACCAAAACATTCAGTACTTC.

V usage is TRBV19 and J usage is TRBJ2-1; 7 bases align to TRBD2. The CDR3 length is 15 residues. Germline V CDR1 and CDR2: LNHDA, SQIVND (reference sequence). With V trimmed by 3 bases and J by 3 bases, 5 bases remained unmatched. The CDR3 DNA follows: TGTGCCAGTAGTATGCGGGGGACTCTCTACAATGAGCAGTTCTTC. The encoded protein is CASSMRGTLYNEQFF. Full variable domain (remainder filled in from reference TRBV19 and TRBJ2-1): DGGITQSPKYLFRKEGQNVTLSCEQNLNHDAMYWYRQDPGQGLRLIYYSQIVNDFQKGDIAEGYSVSREKKESFPLTVTSAQKNPTAFYLCASSMRGTLYNEQFFGPGTRLTVL.

The chain recombines TRBV10-1 with TRBJ2-5; perhaps TRBD2 as D (6 bases). The DNA end is more similar to TRBJ2-7, so the J call may be wrong. This CDR3 contains 14 residues. In germline, CDR1 is WNHNN, CDR2 SYGVQD (reference sequence). CDR3 bases: TGCGCCAGCAGCCCCGGGACTGCAGGCTACGAGCAGTACTTC. It is translated as CASSPGTAGYEQYF.

Note on this clone: The sample has other DNA sequences that encode this CDR3 too. The J gene is TRBJ1-1, the V gene TRBV27, with 7 bases identical to TRBD1. The CDR3 contains 14 residues. Germline V gene data show CDR1 as MNHEY and CDR2 as SMNVEV (reference sequence). The trim removed 2 bases at V and 5 bases at J, leaving 5 bases unmatched. The CDR3 bases are TGTGCCAGCAGTTTAACAGGGGTTGGGACTGAAGCTTTCTTT. It encodes CASSLTGVGTEAFF.

The gene calls are TRBV6-1 and TRBJ1-2; D remains unclear. Trimming pared 6 bases from V and 8 bases from J, leaving 10 bases between. Germline loops: CDR1 MNHNS, CDR2 SASEGT. This CDR3 comprises 11 residues. The CDR3 protein is CASSTLGGYTF. The CDR3 DNA sequence: TGTGCCAGCAGCACTCTCGGCGGCTACACCTTC.

The J gene is TRBJ2-1, the V gene TRBV5-1, with 9 bases lining up with TRBD2. The germline gives CDR1 SGHRS, CDR2 YFSETQ. This CDR3 region has 18 residues. V shed 0 bases and J 7 bases; nucleotides not matched to a gene: 14. In DNA, the CDR3 is TGCGCCAGCAGCTTGGAGGGGCGGCGGGAGGGCCTCGGGAATGAGCAGTTCTTC. This codes for CASSLEGRREGLGNEQFF.

The chain recombines TRBV7-2 with TRBJ2-7, with a weak D call TRBD2 (6 bases). The germline V and J ends were trimmed by 8 bases and 0 bases, with 20 bases remaining between them. The CDR3 is 16 amino acids. Per germline, CDR1 SGHTA and CDR2 FQGNSA. The CDR3 DNA follows: TGTGCCAGCGCTGGGGAGGAGGGGCGGGACTCCTACGAGCAGTACTTC. Its protein product is CASAGEEGRDSYEQYF. Full variable domain (rest looked up from reference TRBV7-2 and TRBJ2-7): GAGVSQSPSNKVTEKGKDVELRCDPISGHTALYWYRQSLGQGLEFLIYFQGNSAPDKSGLPSDRFSAERTGGSVSTLTIQRTQQEDSAVYLCASAGEEGRDSYEQYFGPGTRLTVT.

The chain combines TRBV27 with TRBJ2-1; TRBD2 aligns across 7 bases. V lost 1 base to trimming and J lost 1 base; unmatched junction nucleotides: 4. CDR1 and CDR2 (germline): MNHEY, SMNVEV (reference sequence). The CDR3 extends over 16 amino acids. The CDR3 coding sequence is TGTGCCAGCAGTTTATTCGCGGGGGAATCCTACAATGAGCAGTTCTTC. Translated: CASSLFAGESYNEQFF.

This chain joins TRBV19 and TRBJ1-2; D is undetermined. Germline V lookup: CDR1 LNHDA, CDR2 SQIVND (reference sequence). This CDR3 is 16 amino acids long. The V end lost 4 bases, the J end lost 5 bases, and 20 bases lay between the germline ends. CDR3 in DNA: TGTGCCAGTAGTAGCCTTGAGGAGTGGACGGGTTATGGCTACACCTTC. It is translated as CASSSLEEWTGYGYTF.